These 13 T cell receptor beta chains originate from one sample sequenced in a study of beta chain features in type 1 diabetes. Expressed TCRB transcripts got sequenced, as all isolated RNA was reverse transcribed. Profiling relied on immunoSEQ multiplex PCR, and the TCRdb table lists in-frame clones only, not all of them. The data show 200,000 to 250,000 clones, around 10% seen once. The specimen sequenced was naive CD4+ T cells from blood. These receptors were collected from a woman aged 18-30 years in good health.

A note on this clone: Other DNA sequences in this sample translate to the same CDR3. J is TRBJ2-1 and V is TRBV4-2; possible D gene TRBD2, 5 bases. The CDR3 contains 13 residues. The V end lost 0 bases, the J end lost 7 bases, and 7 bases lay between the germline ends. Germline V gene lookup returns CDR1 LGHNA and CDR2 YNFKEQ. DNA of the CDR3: TGTGCCAGCAGCCAAGAAGGCGGGAATGAGCAGTTCTTC. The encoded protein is CASSQEGGNEQFF.

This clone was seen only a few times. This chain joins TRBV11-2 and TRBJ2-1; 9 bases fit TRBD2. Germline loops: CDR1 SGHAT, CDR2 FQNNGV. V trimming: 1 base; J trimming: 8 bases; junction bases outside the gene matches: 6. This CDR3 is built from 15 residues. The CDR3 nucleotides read TGTGCCAGCAGCTTAGTGGGGGGGACTAGCCATGAGCAGTTCTTC. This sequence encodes CASSLVGGTSHEQFF.

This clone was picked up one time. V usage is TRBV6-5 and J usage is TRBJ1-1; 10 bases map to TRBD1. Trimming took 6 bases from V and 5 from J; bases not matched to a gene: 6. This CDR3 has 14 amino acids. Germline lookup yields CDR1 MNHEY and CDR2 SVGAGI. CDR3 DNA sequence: TGTGCCAGCAGGAGACAGGGGGCCTTGACTGAAGCTTTCTTT. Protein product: CASRRQGALTEAFF.

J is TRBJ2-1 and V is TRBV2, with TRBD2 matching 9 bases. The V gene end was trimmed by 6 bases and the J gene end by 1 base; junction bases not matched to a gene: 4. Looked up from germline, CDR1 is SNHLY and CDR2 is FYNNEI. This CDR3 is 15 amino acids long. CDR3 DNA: TGTGCCAGCAGGCTGGGACTAGCTTCCTACAATGAGCAGTTCTTC. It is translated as CASRLGLASYNEQFF.

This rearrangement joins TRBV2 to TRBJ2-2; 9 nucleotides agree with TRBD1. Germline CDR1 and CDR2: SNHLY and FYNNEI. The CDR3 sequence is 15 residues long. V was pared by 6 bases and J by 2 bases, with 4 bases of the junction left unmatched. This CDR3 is CASSWDRDNTGELFF. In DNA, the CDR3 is TGTGCCAGCAGCTGGGACAGGGATAACACCGGGGAGCTGTTTTTT. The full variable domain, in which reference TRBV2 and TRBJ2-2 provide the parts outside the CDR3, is EPEVTQTPSHQVTQMGQEVILRCVPISNHLYFYWYRQILGQKVEFLVSFYNNEISEKSEIFDDQFSVERPDGSNFTLKIRSTKLEDSAMYFCASSWDRDNTGELFFGEGSRLTVL.

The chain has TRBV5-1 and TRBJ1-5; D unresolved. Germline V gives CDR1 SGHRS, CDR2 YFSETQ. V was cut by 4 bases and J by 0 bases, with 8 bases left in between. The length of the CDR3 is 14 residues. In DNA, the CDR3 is TGCGCCAGCAGCCTGCGGGGTAGCAATCAGCCCCAGCATTTT. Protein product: CASSLRGSNQPQHF.

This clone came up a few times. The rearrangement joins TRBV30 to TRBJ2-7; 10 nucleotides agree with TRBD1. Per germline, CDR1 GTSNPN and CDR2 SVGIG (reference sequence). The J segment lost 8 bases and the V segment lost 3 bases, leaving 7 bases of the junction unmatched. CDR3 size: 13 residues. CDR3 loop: CAWSLGGQGKQYF. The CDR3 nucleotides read TGTGCCTGGAGCCTGGGGGGACAGGGGAAGCAGTACTTC.

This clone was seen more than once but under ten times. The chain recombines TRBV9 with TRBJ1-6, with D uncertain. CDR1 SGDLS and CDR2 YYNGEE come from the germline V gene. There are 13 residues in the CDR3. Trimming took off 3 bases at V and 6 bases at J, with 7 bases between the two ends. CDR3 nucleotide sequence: TGTGCCAGCAGCGAAAGAGGTAATTCACCCCTCCACTTT. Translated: CASSERGNSPLHF.

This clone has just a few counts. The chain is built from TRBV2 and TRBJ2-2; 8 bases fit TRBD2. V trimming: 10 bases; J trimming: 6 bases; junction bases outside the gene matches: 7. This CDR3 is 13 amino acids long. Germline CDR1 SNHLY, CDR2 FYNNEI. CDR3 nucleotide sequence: TGTGCCACGACGCGGGAGGAACCCGGGGAGCTGTTTTTT. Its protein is CATTREEPGELFF.

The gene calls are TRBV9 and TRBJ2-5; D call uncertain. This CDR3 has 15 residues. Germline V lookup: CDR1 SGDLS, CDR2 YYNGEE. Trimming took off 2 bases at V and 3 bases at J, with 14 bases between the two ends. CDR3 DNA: TGTGCCAGCAGCGTCGGCGGTCACCCTGAAGAGACCCAGTACTTC. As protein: CASSVGGHPEETQYF.

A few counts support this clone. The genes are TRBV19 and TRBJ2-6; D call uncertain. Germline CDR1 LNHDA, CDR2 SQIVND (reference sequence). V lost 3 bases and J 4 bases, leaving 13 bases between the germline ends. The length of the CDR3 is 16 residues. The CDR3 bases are TGTGCCAGTAGTATCACTACCCATGGGGGGGCCAACGTCCTGACTTTC. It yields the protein CASSITTHGGANVLTF.

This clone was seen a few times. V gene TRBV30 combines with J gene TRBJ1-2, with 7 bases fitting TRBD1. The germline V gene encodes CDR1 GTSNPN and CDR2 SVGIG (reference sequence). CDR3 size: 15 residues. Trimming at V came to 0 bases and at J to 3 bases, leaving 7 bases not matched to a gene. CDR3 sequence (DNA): TGTGCCTGGAGTGTTGGACAGGCGTCTCACTATGGCTACACCTTC. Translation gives CAWSVGQASHYGYTF.

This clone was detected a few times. The CDR3 sequence: CASSRGPGNYEQYF. In nucleotides, the CDR3 is TGTGCCAGCAGTCGAGGGCCCGGTAACTACGAGCAGTACTTC. The chain couples TRBV28 to TRBJ2-7; D possibly corresponds to TRBD2 (5 bases). Germline V gives CDR1 MDHEN, CDR2 SYDVKM. The V end was cut by 5 bases, the J end by 3 bases, with 14 bases between. This CDR3 region has 14 residues.